This T cell receptor beta chain was recorded in a study of T cell responses to AZD1222 COVID-19 vaccine. The table lists this clone with a few counts. Produced via immunoSEQ multiplex PCR; TCRdb's table is partial and in-frame only. The table lists 70,000 or so clones, more than 75% of them singletons. Sample: peripheral blood, taken on day 0 of AZD1222 vaccination. The TCR sequence derives from an adult in good health.

CDR3 sequence: CASSPAGGTLYEQYF. The CDR3 DNA follows: TGTGCCAGCAGCCCAGCGGGGGGGACCCTCTACGAGCAGTACTTC. The chain is built from TRBV5-6 and TRBJ2-7; 10 nucleotides agree with TRBD2. CDR3 length: 15 residues. CDR1 SGHDT and CDR2 YYEEEE come from the germline V gene. The V segment lost 4 bases and the J segment 3 bases; nucleotides outside the gene matches: 7.